A selection of T cell receptor beta chains follows, all from one sample in a study of blood T cell repertoires in COVID-19. TCRdb keeps only in-frame clones here, not all; method: immunoSEQ multiplex PCR. This repertoire shows over 70,000 clones, roughly 90% found once; its top ten account for approximately 2.4%. The sequenced sample was peripheral blood. The source is a man aged 45-60 years with COVID-19, enrolled during active disease. Both conserved end residues are part of each CDR3. Fields, in order: J gene, V gene, CDR3 length, clone size, D gene, CDR3 protein, CDR3 DNA. A D gene is named only where the DNA matches it firmly. Only some rows state a clone size, as once, few, many or a class for expanded clones.

>TRBJ2-1|TRBV10-2|15|few|-
CASSESGSGRNEQFF
TGCGCCAGCAGTGAGTCAGGGAGTGGTCGGAATGAGCAGTTCTTC
>TRBJ1-5|TRBV27|12|-|-
CASSFRGQPQHF
TGTGCCAGCAGTTTCAGGGGTCAGCCCCAGCATTTT
>TRBJ1-5|TRBV30|13|-|-
CAWSLAGDQPQHF
TGTGCCTGGAGCCTGGCGGGGGATCAGCCCCAGCATTTT
>TRBJ2-7|TRBV6-2/TRBV6-3|12|-|-
CASSYSANEQYF
TGTGCCAGCAGTTACTCCGCGAACGAGCAGTACTTC
>TRBJ2-1|TRBV10-3|13|-|TRBD1
CASRQGASNEQFF
TGTGCCAGTCGACAGGGGGCAAGCAATGAGCAGTTCTTC
>TRBJ2-3|TRBV7-2|14|once|TRBD2
CASSVLAGADTQYF
TGTGCCAGCAGCGTCCTAGCGGGAGCCGATACGCAGTATTTT
>TRBJ2-7|TRBV19|16|-|TRBD2
CASSIGSSGRPYEQYF
TGTGCCAGTAGTATAGGTTCTAGCGGGAGGCCTTACGAGCAGTACTTC
>TRBJ1-2|TRBV19|13|-|TRBD1
CATGQGNPYGYTF
TGTGCCACCGGACAGGGCAATCCCTATGGCTACACCTTC
>TRBJ2-1|TRBV19|14|few|TRBD2
CASTQGTSGSEQFF
TGTGCCAGTACCCAGGGGACTAGCGGGAGTGAGCAGTTCTTC
>TRBJ1-2|TRBV4-3|15|-|TRBD1
CASSQDLQGKLGYTF
TGCGCCAGCAGCCAAGACTTACAGGGGAAATTAGGCTACACCTTC
>TRBJ1-3|TRBV9|16|-|-
CASSPTGSVSGNTIYF
TGTGCCAGCAGCCCCACAGGGTCTGTGTCCGGAAACACCATATATTTT
>TRBJ1-4|TRBV28|15|-|TRBD1
CASSFSGTGGEKLFF
TGTGCCAGCAGTTTTTCCGGGACAGGGGGTGAAAAACTGTTTTTT
>TRBJ2-3|TRBV6-5|13|once|-
CASRGSGADTQYF
TGTGCCAGCAGGGGGAGTGGGGCAGATACGCAGTATTTT
>TRBJ2-1|TRBV30|17|-|TRBD2
CAWSAGRTSGLGSEQFF
TGTGCCTGGAGTGCCGGGAGGACTAGCGGTCTAGGGAGCGAGCAGTTCTTC
>TRBJ2-1|TRBV11-2|11|once|TRBD2
CASGTGTSSFF
TGTGCCAGCGGGACCGGGACTAGCTCGTTCTTC
>TRBJ2-5|TRBV9|15|-|-
CASSGGSGSAETQYF
TGTGCCAGCAGCGGAGGGTCCGGGAGTGCAGAGACCCAGTACTTC
>TRBJ1-1|TRBV30|12|-|-
CAWSLGGNGAFF
TGTGCCTGGAGTCTAGGGGGAAACGGAGCTTTCTTT
>TRBJ1-4|TRBV5-1|17|-|TRBD1
CASSPGQGWTTNEKLFF
TGCGCCAGCAGCCCGGGACAGGGCTGGACAACTAATGAAAAACTGTTTTTT
>TRBJ2-1|TRBV28|15|-|-
CASRDRMSSYNEQFF
TGTGCCAGCAGGGACAGAATGAGCTCCTACAATGAGCAGTTCTTC
>TRBJ1-1|TRBV7-9|14|once|-
CASSPSGKLGEAFF
TGTGCCAGCAGCCCATCAGGGAAGTTAGGTGAAGCTTTCTTT
>TRBJ1-1|TRBV28|13|-|TRBD1
CASSPGTGEGAFF
TGTGCCAGCAGTCCCGGGACAGGGGAGGGAGCTTTCTTT
>TRBJ2-7|TRBV11-2|14|-|-
CASSRTGQSYEQYF
TGTGCCAGCAGTCGAACTGGACAGTCCTACGAGCAGTACTTC
>TRBJ1-5|TRBV19|16|once|TRBD1
CASSADRGNSNQPQHF
TGTGCCAGTAGTGCCGACAGGGGTAATAGCAATCAGCCCCAGCATTTT
>TRBJ2-7|TRBV5-1|14|-|TRBD2
CASSPREGPYEQYF
TGCGCCAGCAGCCCAAGGGAGGGTCCCTACGAGCAGTACTTC
>TRBJ2-4|TRBV6-2/TRBV6-3|16|-|TRBD1
CASSPRTGKRDNIQYF
TGTGCCAGCAGTCCACGGACAGGGAAGAGGGATAACATTCAGTACTTC
>TRBJ2-3|TRBV13|17|-|TRBD1
CASSSPHRTGPPHTQYF
TGTGCCAGCAGCTCGCCCCATCGGACAGGACCCCCACATACGCAGTATTTT
>TRBJ2-2|TRBV6-2/TRBV6-3|15|-|-
CASSYDYRGTGELFF
TGTGCCAGCAGTTACGACTATCGAGGGACCGGGGAGCTGTTTTTT
>TRBJ2-3|TRBV29-1|14|-|TRBD2
CSVRLAGGGDTQYF
TGCAGCGTTAGACTAGCGGGAGGGGGAGATACGCAGTATTTT
>TRBJ1-3|TRBV7-9|16|-|TRBD1
CASSLTTGDSGNTIYF
TGTGCCAGCAGCTTAACGACAGGGGACTCTGGAAACACCATATATTTT
>TRBJ2-1|TRBV19|18|-|TRBD2
CASSIGIPASGTVNEQFF
TGTGCCAGTAGTATAGGTATTCCTGCTAGCGGGACTGTCAATGAGCAGTTCTTC
>TRBJ2-7|TRBV20-1|15|-|TRBD2
CSASPGLAGDYEQYF
TGCAGTGCTAGTCCCGGACTAGCGGGAGACTACGAGCAGTACTTC
>TRBJ2-3|TRBV5-4|12|-|-
CASSLDGDTQYF
TGTGCCAGCAGCTTGGACGGAGATACGCAGTATTTT
>TRBJ1-1|TRBV9|17|-|-
CASSVTAASRGNTEAFF
TGTGCCAGCAGCGTGACGGCAGCTTCAAGGGGGAACACTGAAGCTTTCTTT
>TRBJ1-2|TRBV5-1|16|-|-
CASSLESTGILDGYTF
TGCGCCAGCAGCTTGGAAAGTACAGGGATTCTGGATGGCTACACCTTC
>TRBJ2-1|TRBV5-4|15|-|TRBD2
CASSPAGTRLYEQFF
TGTGCCAGCAGCCCGGCCGGGACTAGATTATATGAGCAGTTCTTC
>TRBJ2-1|TRBV30|13|-|-
CAWTGVTYNEQFF
TGTGCCTGGACAGGGGTTACCTACAATGAGCAGTTCTTC
>TRBJ2-2|TRBV2|13|-|-
CASSDPRAGELFF
TGTGCCAGCAGCGACCCCAGGGCCGGGGAGCTGTTTTTT
>TRBJ2-2|TRBV18|16|-|-
CASSPMVGGNTGELFF
TGTGCCAGCTCACCGATGGTCGGGGGAAACACCGGGGAGCTGTTTTTT
>TRBJ1-1|TRBV5-4|12|-|-
CASSILNTEAFF
TGTGCCAGCAGCATCTTGAACACTGAAGCTTTCTTT
>TRBJ1-3|TRBV28|14|-|-
CASIPGYFGNTIYF
TGTGCCAGCATTCCGGGATATTTTGGAAACACCATATATTTT
>TRBJ2-1|TRBV27|15|-|TRBD2
CASSYSAGGHNEQFF
TGTGCCAGCAGCTATTCAGCGGGAGGCCACAATGAGCAGTTCTTC
>TRBJ2-4|TRBV6-4|14|-|-
CASSDPKTGNIQYF
TGTGCCAGCAGTGACCCTAAGACAGGAAACATTCAGTACTTC
>TRBJ2-5|TRBV7-8|13|-|-
CASSAGAVETQYF
TGTGCCAGCAGCGCAGGGGCAGTCGAGACCCAGTACTTC
>TRBJ1-5|TRBV28|16|-|TRBD1
CASSTRPGGRGQPQHF
TGTGCCAGCAGTACCCGGCCAGGGGGCAGAGGCCAGCCCCAGCATTTT
>TRBJ2-1|TRBV3-1/TRBV3-2|16|-|-
CASSRAVERDRNEQFF
TGTGCCAGCAGCCGAGCAGTCGAGCGGGACAGGAATGAGCAGTTCTTC
>TRBJ1-1|TRBV19|13|-|-
CATLGGLGTEAFF
TGTGCCACCCTAGGGGGTCTTGGAACTGAAGCTTTCTTT
>TRBJ2-3|TRBV7-6|19|-|TRBD2
CASSLIGAVAGGEVDTQYF
TGTGCCAGCAGCTTAATCGGTGCGGTAGCGGGAGGAGAGGTAGATACGCAGTATTTT
>TRBJ2-5|TRBV5-1|15|-|-
CASSLGTVSQETQYF
TGCGCCAGCAGCTTGGGGACAGTAAGTCAAGAGACCCAGTACTTC
>TRBJ2-1|TRBV6-2/TRBV6-3|15|-|-
CASSRSEVGYNEQFF
TGTGCCAGCAGTAGAAGTGAGGTAGGATACAATGAGCAGTTCTTC
>TRBJ1-2|TRBV24-1|14|-|-
CATSDRTDSRGYTF
TGTGCCACCAGTGATCGGACGGACTCGAGGGGCTACACCTTC
>TRBJ1-1|TRBV9|13|-|-
CASSEGLYTEAFF
TGTGCCAGCAGCGAGGGACTATACACTGAAGCTTTCTTT
>TRBJ2-1|TRBV12-5|15|-|TRBD1
CASGSGQGPGNEQFF
TGTGCTAGTGGCTCCGGACAGGGGCCCGGCAATGAGCAGTTCTTC
>TRBJ2-3|TRBV9|15|-|-
CASSVGASGTDTQYF
TGTGCCAGCAGCGTAGGGGCTAGCGGCACAGATACGCAGTATTTT
>TRBJ2-2|TRBV7-2|15|-|TRBD1
CASNDRGLDTGELFF
TGTGCCAGCAACGACAGGGGTTTGGACACCGGGGAGCTGTTTTTT
>TRBJ2-1|TRBV18|16|-|-
CASSPTGTVGDNEQFF
TGTGCCAGCTCCCCTACGGGAACTGTCGGGGACAATGAGCAGTTCTTC
>TRBJ1-3|TRBV6-5|13|-|-
CASRDRSGNTIYF
TGTGCCAGCAGAGACAGGTCCGGAAACACCATATATTTT
>TRBJ1-2|TRBV15|15|-|TRBD1
CATSRDLGQGKGYTF
TGTGCCACCAGCAGAGATCTGGGACAGGGAAAGGGCTACACCTTC
>TRBJ1-6|TRBV6-5|13|-|TRBD1
CASRQGDDSPLHF
TGTGCCAGCCGACAGGGGGATGATTCACCCCTCCACTTT
>TRBJ2-1|TRBV5-1|14|-|TRBD2
CASSPGLANNEQFF
TGCGCCAGCAGCCCGGGACTAGCGAACAATGAGCAGTTCTTC